Below, 5 T cell receptor beta chains from the same sample are listed, as sequenced in a study of T cells in Graves' hyperthyroidism and ophthalmopathy (dated by TCRdb to the late 2010s). The library was obtained by multiplex PCR. The instrument given in TCRdb is Illumina HiSeq 2000. Amplification of TCR beta CDR3 regions was carried out from RNA transcripts. For the first round of RT-PCR on the TCR CDR3, the HTBI primer set was used together with the Qiagen OneStep RT-PCR kit. The public reads were reanalyzed by TCRdb: fastp trimming at Q25, MiXCR alignment, in-frame beta chains only. When rows share a CDR3 protein, they turn into one entry using the most common DNA and genes. The sample table records roughly 240,000 distinct CDR3 sequences; roughly 17% of these occur just once. Around 28% of the sample goes to the ten largest clones. Sequenced input: blood. The receptors derive from a woman younger than 30 with Graves' ophthalmopathy.

Comment on this clonotype: Since a much larger clone is just one base distant, this may be a read error. The V call is TRBV6-4, the J call TRBJ2-7; TRBD2 matches 14 bases. Germline V lookup: CDR1 MRHNA, CDR2 SNTAGT. After removal of 5 bases from V and 5 bases from J, the junction contained 5 bases not matched to a gene. The CDR3 has 15 amino acids. Here the CDR3 DNA reads TGTGCCAGCAGTCCAACGACTAGCGGGGGGGACGAGCAGTACTTC. Its protein product is CASSPTTSGGDEQYF.

This clonotype was seen a few times. A read error is possible here, since a much larger clone lies one base away. The chain links TRBV7-3 to TRBJ1-1; D call uncertain. This CDR3 comprises 14 residues. CDR1 is SGHTA, CDR2 FQGTGA, per germline. The CDR3: CASSRQYENTEALF. CDR3 DNA: TGTGCCAGCAGCCGCCAGTATGAGAACACTGAAGCTCTCTTT.

This clonotype was picked up many times. The chain recombines TRBV24-1 with TRBJ2-1, with D possibly called TRBD1 or TRBD2 (6 bases each). The CDR3 covers 14 residues. The V and J ends lost 0 bases and 9 bases respectively, with 11 bases between them. The germline V gene has CDR1 KGHDR and CDR2 SFDVKD. The CDR3: CATSDLLGGSEQFF. The CDR3 bases are TGTGCCACCAGTGATTTGCTAGGGGGGAGTGAGCAGTTCTTC.

Regarding this clonotype: A much larger clone lies one base from this, so it may be a read error. V usage is TRBV28 and J usage is TRBJ2-5, with 10 positions matching TRBD1. The germline V gene encodes CDR1 MDHEN and CDR2 SYDVKM. There are 15 residues in the CDR3. CDR3: CAGSSPGTGVETQYF. The DNA of the CDR3 is TGTGCCGGCAGTTCCCCCGGGACAGGGGTGGAGACCCAGTACTTC.

This clonotype has ten or more counts. The rearrangement joins TRBV28 to TRBJ1-5; 8 nucleotides match TRBD1. The germline gives CDR1 MDHEN, CDR2 SYDVKM. After removal of 4 bases from V and 2 bases from J, the junction contained 7 bases not matched to a gene. The CDR3 loop spans 16 amino acids. This CDR3 is CASSSSGGGGNQPQHF. Here the CDR3 DNA reads TGTGCCAGCAGTTCTTCAGGGGGCGGGGGCAATCAGCCCCAGCATTTT.